Following are 7 T cell receptor beta chains from one sample sequenced in a study of T cell clonality in common variable immunodeficiency. Sequencing was performed with immunoSEQ multiplex PCR; in TCRdb, only in-frame clones are kept and a portion is missing. Captured here are tens of thousands of clones, none seen once; the top ten comprise about 1.9%. The sample taken for sequencing was peripheral blood mononuclear cells. These receptors originate from a person aged 18 to 70 in good health.

Points on this clone: The read halts 3 residues ahead of the CDR3 end, with the missing end drawn from the germline J gene. The rearrangement uses TRBV2 and TRBJ1-2; no definite D call. This CDR3 comprises 12 residues. The V gene's germline CDR1 is SNHLY and CDR2 FYNNEI. The CDR3 bases that were read are TGTGCCAGCCTCCCTGATTCTAGAAGC. The encoded protein is CASLPDSRS. The whole CDR3 region reads CASLPDSRSYTF.

This clone was seen repeatedly, ten times or more. Sequencing ends 3 residues short of the CDR3 end; the germline J gene provides the rest. The chain joins TRBV5-1 to TRBJ2-2, with D perhaps matching TRBD2 (5 bases). The germline V gene encodes CDR1 SGHRS and CDR2 YFSETQ. This CDR3 region has 14 residues. CDR3 DNA, as far as it was read: TGCGCCAGCAGCTTGGTCGGGGTGAGCGAAAAG. Translation gives CASSLVGVSEK. In full, the CDR3 reads CASSLVGVSEKLFF.

This clone was detected ten times or more. The read terminates 3 residues ahead of where the CDR3 ends, so the germline J gene completes it. The chain carries TRBV12-5 and TRBJ1-1; 7 bases agree with TRBD1. Trimming removed 0 bases from V and 1 base from J; junction bases left unmatched: 2. CDR1 LGHNT and CDR2 FRNRAP come from the germline V gene. This CDR3 has 15 amino acids. CDR3 sequence reads: CASGLVQGRNTEAFF. The DNA read from the CDR3 is TGTGCTAGTGGTTTGGTACAGGGGAGGAACACTGAA.

This clone was observed a few times. The missing CDR3 end, 3 residues past where the read stops, is filled in from the germline J gene. V usage is TRBV7-2 and J usage is TRBJ1-2; D is ambiguous. In germline, CDR1 is SGHTA, CDR2 FQGNSA. The CDR3 spans 13 residues. The CDR3 DNA, read in part, is TGTGCCAGCAGCCCTAGGACTTCCTACGAC. Translated, it gives CASSPRTSYD. From start to end, the CDR3 is CASSPRTSYDYTF.

This clone appeared many times. The read stops 3 residues short of the end of the CDR3; the missing end is completed from the germline J gene. The chain uses TRBV6-2 or TRBV6-3 and TRBJ2-7; no clear D gene. Trimming removed 6 bases from V and 0 bases from J, with 6 bases in between. Per germline, CDR1 MNHEY and CDR2 SVGEGT. The CDR3 totals 12 residues. CDR3 bases read: TGTGCCAGCAGGCTGGCCTCCTACGAG. It codes for CASRLASYE. The CDR3 as a whole reads CASRLASYEQYF.

The table lists this clone with many counts. Sequencing ends 3 residues short of the CDR3 end; the germline J gene provides the rest. The rearrangement joins TRBV18 to TRBJ1-1; TRBD1 might be the D (5 bases). V was clipped by 3 bases and J by 0 bases, with 11 bases between them. The CDR3 contains 15 residues. The germline gives CDR1 KGHSH, CDR2 LQKENI. The CDR3 region is CASSPWGRVNTEAFF. The CDR3 DNA, read in part, is TGTGCCAGCTCACCGTGGGGCAGGGTGAACACTGAA. Complete variable domain (other parts from reference TRBV18 and TRBJ1-1): NAGVMQNPRHLVRRRGQEARLRCSPMKGHSHVYWYRQLPEEGLKFMVYLQKENIIDESGMPKERFSAEFPKEGPSILRIQQVVRGDSAAYFCASSPWGRVNTEAFFGQGTRLTVV.

Many counts were recorded for this clone. The read ends 3 residues shy of where the CDR3 ends; the end is completed using the germline J gene. This rearrangement joins TRBV20-1 to TRBJ2-6, with 8 bases fitting TRBD1. The length of the CDR3 is 17 residues. Trimming took 6 bases from V and 0 from J; bases not matched to a gene: 10. Germline assignment: CDR1 DFQATT and CDR2 SNEGSKA (reference sequence). The sequenced part of the CDR3 DNA is TGCAGTGCCCTCCCCGGGACAGGACTCTCTGGGGCCAACGTC. It is translated as CSALPGTGLSGANV. The entire CDR3 protein is CSALPGTGLSGANVLTF.